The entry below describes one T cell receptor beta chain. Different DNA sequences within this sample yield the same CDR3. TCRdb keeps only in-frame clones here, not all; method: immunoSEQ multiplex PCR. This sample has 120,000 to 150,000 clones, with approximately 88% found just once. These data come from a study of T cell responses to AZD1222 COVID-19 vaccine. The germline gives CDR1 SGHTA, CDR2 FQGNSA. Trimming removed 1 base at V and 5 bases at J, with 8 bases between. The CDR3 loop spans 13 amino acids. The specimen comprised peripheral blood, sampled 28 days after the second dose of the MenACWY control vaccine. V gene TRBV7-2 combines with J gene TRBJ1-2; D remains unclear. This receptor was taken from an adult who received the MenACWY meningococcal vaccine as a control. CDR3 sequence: CASSLVGGYGYTF. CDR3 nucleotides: TGTGCCAGCAGCTTAGTAGGAGGGTATGGCTACACCTTC.